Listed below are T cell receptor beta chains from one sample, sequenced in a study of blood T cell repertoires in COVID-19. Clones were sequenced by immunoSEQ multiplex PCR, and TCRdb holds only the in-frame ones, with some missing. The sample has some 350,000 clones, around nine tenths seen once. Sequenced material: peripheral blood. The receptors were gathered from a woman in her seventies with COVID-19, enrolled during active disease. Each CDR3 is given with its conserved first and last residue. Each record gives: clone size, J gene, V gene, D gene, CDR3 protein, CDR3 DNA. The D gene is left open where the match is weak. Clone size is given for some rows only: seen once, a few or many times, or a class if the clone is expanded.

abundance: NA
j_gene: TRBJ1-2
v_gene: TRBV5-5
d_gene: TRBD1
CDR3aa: CASSLTGGAGVDYGYTF
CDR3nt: TGTGCCAGCAGTTTGACAGGGGGCGCAGGGGTGGACTATGGCTACACCTTC

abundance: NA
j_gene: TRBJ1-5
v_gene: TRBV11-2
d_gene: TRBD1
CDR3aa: CASSLDPTGSQPQHF
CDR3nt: TGTGCCAGCAGCTTAGATCCGACAGGGAGTCAGCCCCAGCATTTT

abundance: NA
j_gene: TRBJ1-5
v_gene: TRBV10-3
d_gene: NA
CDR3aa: CAISESRGPGQPQHF
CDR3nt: TGTGCCATCAGTGAGTCGAGAGGGCCGGGGCAGCCCCAGCATTTT

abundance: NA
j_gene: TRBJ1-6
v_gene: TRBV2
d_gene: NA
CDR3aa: CASGSLQGSPLHF
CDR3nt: TGTGCCAGCGGGTCGTTACAGGGCTCACCCCTCCACTTT

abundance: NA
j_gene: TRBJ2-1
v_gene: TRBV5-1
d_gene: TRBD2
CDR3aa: CASSSTLTSGGGNEQFF
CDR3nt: TGCGCCAGCAGCTCCACCCTGACTAGCGGGGGAGGCAATGAGCAGTTCTTC

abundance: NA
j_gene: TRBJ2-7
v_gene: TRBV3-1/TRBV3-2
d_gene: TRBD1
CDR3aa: CASSPPGDRGYEQYF
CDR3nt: TGTGCCAGCAGCCCCCCCGGGGACAGGGGCTACGAGCAGTACTTC

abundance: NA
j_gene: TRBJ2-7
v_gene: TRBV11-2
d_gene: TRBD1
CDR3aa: CASTKQGDEQYF
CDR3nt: TGTGCCAGCACCAAACAGGGGGACGAGCAGTACTTC

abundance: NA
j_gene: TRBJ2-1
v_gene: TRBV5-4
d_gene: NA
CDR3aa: CASSFGKDEQFF
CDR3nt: TGTGCCAGCAGCTTCGGGAAGGATGAGCAGTTCTTC

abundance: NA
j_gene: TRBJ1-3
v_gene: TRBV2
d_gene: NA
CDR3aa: CASSQPGTGNTIYF
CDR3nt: TGTGCCAGCAGTCAGCCAGGGACTGGAAACACCATATATTTT

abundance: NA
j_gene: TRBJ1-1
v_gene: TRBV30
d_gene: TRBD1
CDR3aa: CACDRGTNTEAFF
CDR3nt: TGTGCCTGTGACAGGGGAACGAACACTGAAGCTTTCTTT

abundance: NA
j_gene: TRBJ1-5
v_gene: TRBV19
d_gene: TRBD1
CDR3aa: CASTPGGWGNQPQHF
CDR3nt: TGTGCCAGTACCCCAGGGGGATGGGGCAATCAGCCCCAGCATTTT

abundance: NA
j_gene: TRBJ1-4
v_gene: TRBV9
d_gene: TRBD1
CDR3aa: CASSVLVGTGFEKLFF
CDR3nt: TGTGCCAGCAGCGTATTGGTAGGGACAGGGTTTGAAAAACTGTTTTTT

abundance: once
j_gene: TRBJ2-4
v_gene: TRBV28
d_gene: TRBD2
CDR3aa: CASSFSGTSRVGIQYF
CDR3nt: TGTGCCAGCAGTTTTTCCGGGACTAGCAGGGTGGGCATTCAGTACTTC

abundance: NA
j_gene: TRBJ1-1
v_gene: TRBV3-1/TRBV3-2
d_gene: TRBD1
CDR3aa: CASSPPGQGAEAFF
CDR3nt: TGTGCCAGCAGCCCTCCAGGACAGGGCGCTGAAGCTTTCTTT

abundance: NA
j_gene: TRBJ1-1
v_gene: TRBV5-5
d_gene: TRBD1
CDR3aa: CASSLGRTGGTEAFF
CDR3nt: TGTGCCAGCAGCTTGGGTAGGACAGGGGGCACTGAAGCTTTCTTT

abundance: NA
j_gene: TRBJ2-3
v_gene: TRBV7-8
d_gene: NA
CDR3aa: CAVGGAGTDTQYF
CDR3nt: TGTGCCGTCGGTGGGGCCGGCACAGATACGCAGTATTTT

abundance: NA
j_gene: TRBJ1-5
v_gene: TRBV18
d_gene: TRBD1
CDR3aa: CASSQTRTGGYNQPQHF
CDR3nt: TGTGCCAGCTCACAAACCCGGACAGGGGGCTATAATCAGCCCCAGCATTTT

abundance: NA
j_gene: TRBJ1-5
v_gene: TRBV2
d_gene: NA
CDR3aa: CASRGEQNQPQHF
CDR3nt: TGTGCCAGCAGGGGAGAGCAAAATCAGCCCCAGCATTTT

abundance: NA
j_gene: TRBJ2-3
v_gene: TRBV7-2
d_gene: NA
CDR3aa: CASSPSRSGTPTADTQYF
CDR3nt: TGTGCCAGCAGCCCCTCCAGGTCCGGGACTCCAACTGCAGATACGCAGTATTTT

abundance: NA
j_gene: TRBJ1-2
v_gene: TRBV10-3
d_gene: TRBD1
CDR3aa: CAISAGQGLGQLGYTF
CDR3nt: TGTGCCATCAGTGCCGGACAGGGTTTGGGTCAGTTGGGCTACACCTTC

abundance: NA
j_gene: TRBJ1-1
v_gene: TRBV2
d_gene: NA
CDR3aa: CASSAQGLNTEAFF
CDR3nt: TGTGCCAGCAGTGCTCAGGGGCTGAACACTGAAGCTTTCTTT

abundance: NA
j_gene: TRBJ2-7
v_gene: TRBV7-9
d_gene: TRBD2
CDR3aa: CASSPGLADEQYF
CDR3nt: TGTGCCAGCAGCCCCGGACTAGCGGACGAGCAGTACTTC

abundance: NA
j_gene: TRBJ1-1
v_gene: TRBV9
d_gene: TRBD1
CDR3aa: CASSAPFGQATEAFF
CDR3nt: TGTGCCAGCAGCGCCCCGTTCGGACAGGCTACTGAAGCTTTCTTT

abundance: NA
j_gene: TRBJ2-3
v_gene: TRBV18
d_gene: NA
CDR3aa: CASSPFGLSTDTQYF
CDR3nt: TGTGCCAGCTCACCCTTCGGACTATCCACAGATACGCAGTATTTT

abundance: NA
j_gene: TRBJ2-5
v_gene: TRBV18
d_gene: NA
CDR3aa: CASSPSVRETQYF
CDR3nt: TGTGCCAGCTCACCGTCCGTCCGGGAGACCCAGTACTTC

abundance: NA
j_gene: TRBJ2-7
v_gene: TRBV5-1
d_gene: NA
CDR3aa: CASSFQGEQYF
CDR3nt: TGCGCCAGCAGCTTTCAGGGCGAGCAGTACTTC

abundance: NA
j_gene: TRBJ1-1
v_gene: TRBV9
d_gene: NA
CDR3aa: CASSMGHLNTEAFF
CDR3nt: TGTGCCAGCAGTATGGGACATTTGAACACTGAAGCTTTCTTT

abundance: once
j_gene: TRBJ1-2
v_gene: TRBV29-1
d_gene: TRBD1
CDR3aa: CSAGDRAGYTF
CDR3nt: TGCAGCGCAGGAGACAGGGCCGGCTACACCTTC

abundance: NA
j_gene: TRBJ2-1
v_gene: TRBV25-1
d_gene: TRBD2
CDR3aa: CASGLADYNEQFF
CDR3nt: TGTGCCAGCGGACTAGCGGACTACAATGAGCAGTTCTTC

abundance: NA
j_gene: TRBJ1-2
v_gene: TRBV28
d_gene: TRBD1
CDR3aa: CASSRGQGAYGYTF
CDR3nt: TGTGCCAGCAGTCGTGGACAGGGTGCCTATGGCTACACCTTC

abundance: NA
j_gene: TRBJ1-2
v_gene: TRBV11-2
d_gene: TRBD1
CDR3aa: CASSYNPPGQGANGYTF
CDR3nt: TGTGCCAGCAGCTACAATCCTCCGGGACAGGGGGCGAATGGCTACACCTTC

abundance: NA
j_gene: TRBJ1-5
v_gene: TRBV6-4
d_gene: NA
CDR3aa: CASLDRDRNYNQPQHF
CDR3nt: TGTGCCAGCCTAGATCGCGACAGGAATTACAATCAGCCCCAGCATTTT

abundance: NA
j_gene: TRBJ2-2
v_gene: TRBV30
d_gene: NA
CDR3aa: CAWTRDGTGELFF
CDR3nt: TGTGCCTGGACCCGCGATGGCACCGGGGAGCTGTTTTTT

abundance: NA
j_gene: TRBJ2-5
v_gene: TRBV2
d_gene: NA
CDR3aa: CASSAGQQETQYF
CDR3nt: TGTGCCAGCAGTGCCGGACAGCAAGAGACCCAGTACTTC

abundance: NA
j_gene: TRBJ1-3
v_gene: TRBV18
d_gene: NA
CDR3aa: CASSPVAGSRPSGNTIYF
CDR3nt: TGTGCCAGCTCACCAGTTGCGGGCAGCCGCCCCTCTGGAAACACCATATATTTT

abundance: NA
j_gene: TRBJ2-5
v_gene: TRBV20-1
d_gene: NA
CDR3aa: CSATDHGAQYF
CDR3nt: TGCAGTGCCACGGACCACGGGGCCCAGTACTTC

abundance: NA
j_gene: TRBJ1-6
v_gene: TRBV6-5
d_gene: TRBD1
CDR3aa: CASTRDRYNSPLHF
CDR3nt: TGTGCCAGCACCCGGGACAGATATAATTCACCCCTCCACTTT

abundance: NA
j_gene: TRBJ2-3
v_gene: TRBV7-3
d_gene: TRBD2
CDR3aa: CASSPSGGRESTQYF
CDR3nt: TGTGCCAGCAGCCCTAGCGGGGGGCGGGAGAGTACGCAGTATTTT

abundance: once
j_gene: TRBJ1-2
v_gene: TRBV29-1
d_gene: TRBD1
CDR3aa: CSGLQGAGGYTF
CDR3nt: TGCAGCGGATTACAGGGGGCGGGAGGCTACACCTTC

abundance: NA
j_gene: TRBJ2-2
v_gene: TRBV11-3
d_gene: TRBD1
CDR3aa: CASSAGTGSRGELFF
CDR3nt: TGTGCCAGCAGCGCCGGGACAGGTTCTCGGGGGGAGCTGTTTTTT

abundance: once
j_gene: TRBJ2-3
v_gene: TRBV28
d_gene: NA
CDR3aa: CASDGLFGYTDTQYF
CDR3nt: TGTGCCAGCGATGGCCTGTTCGGGTACACAGATACGCAGTATTTT

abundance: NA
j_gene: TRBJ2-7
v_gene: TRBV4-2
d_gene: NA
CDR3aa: CASSPVDRGEQYF
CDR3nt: TGTGCCAGCAGCCCGGTCGATCGGGGGGAGCAGTACTTC